This TCR beta chain derives from a study of T cell clonality in common variable immunodeficiency (dated by TCRdb to between 2014 and 2016). Study-wide findings and limitations: TCRbeta clonality was higher in CVID subjects than in healthy controls (t-test p = 0.018), and the increase was most characteristic of about a third of subjects. Although equal DNA input was used, an average of about 83,000 unique sequences per sample was obtained for controls, compared with approximately 30,000 for CVID samples. CVID TCRbeta sequences were reported to have fewer deletions and N-nucleotide insertions and to lack highly modified clones with 13 or more V deletions. According to the authors, figuring out what caused the increased clonality in CVID would require sequencing the repertoires of T cell subpopulations. Fewer TCRbeta clones were shared among CVID subjects than among healthy controls (p < 0.0001). Patient heterogeneity within the CVID cohort put limits on correlating repertoire features with clinical complications.

Equivalent amounts of genomic DNA from CVID and control samples were used as sequencing input. For every sample, a 60 bp segment covering the rearranged TCRbeta CDR3 region was amplified and then sequenced. The immunoSEQ assay, a bias-corrected multiplex PCR combined with high-throughput sequencing, was used for TCRbeta amplification. As for the authors' bioinformatics: Every unique nucleotide sequence was considered a clone and was annotated with V, D and J genes, copy number and frequency. Sequences were labeled productive if in frame, and non-productive if out of frame or containing stop codons. Clonality was calculated from Shannon's entropy as previously described. The predicted amino acid sequences of productive clones were used to derive mean CDR3 Kyte-Doolittle hydropathy. Hierarchical clustering of scaled V gene usage was performed with the R hclust function using Manhattan distance and complete linkage. Clone sharing by CDR3 amino acid sequence was assessed by resampling 12 repertoires per group over 100 rounds. The repertoires were screened for 60 to 85 published EBV-specific TCRbeta sequences and roughly 240 published CMV-specific TCRbeta sequences. After two CVID samples that produced fewer than 10,000 sequences were dropped from the analysis, roughly 42 CVID repertoires remained. This immuneACCESS table, as held by TCRdb, lists in-frame sequences with V and J called but not all clones. Of the missing ones, under half trace to an unresolved V gene in checked studies; the others have no known cause. Clonal size and the V and J genes are those of that table, whereas D and trimming came from the DNA. For this sample, approximately 81,000 clones are listed, none of them singletons. Jointly, the top ten make up about 0.8% of the sample.

Predominantly Caucasian heritage was noted among both the CVID patients and the healthy controls. Heparinized peripheral whole blood samples of about 4.5 to 8.5 ml were obtained from each donor. Genomic DNA from adults with common variable immune deficiency (CVID) and from healthy adult controls was used for sequencing of TCRbeta CDR3 repertoires. The control group was made up of about 22 healthy adult volunteers (about 10 male and approximately twelve female) whose ages ranged from about 23 to 66 years, with a mean age of roughly 30. Diluted blood was density-centrifuged over Hypaque 1077 or Ficoll-Paque to isolate peripheral blood mononuclear cells. Genomic DNA was extracted from unsorted mononuclear cells by Qiagen column purification or by a centrifugation-based method. This clone was seen repeatedly, ten times or more. Its antigen is currently not known. Read coverage stops 3 residues before the CDR3 terminus; the germline J gene supplies the remainder.

CDR1 is given as SGHTA and CDR2 as FQGTGA, both from the germline V gene. Deletion took 2 bases off V and 8 bases off J, with a span of 13 bases between the germline ends. There are 15 amino acids in the CDR3, from cysteine to phenylalanine inclusive. Of the CDR3's DNA, 36 bases were read; they are in frame from base 1. The TCR was taken from a person aged 18 to 69 in good health. This sequence uses TRBV7-3 and TRBJ1-6; matching of 5 bases hints at TRBD1 as the D gene. Specimen: peripheral blood mononuclear cells. The CDR3 amino acid sequence is: CASSLGGSRDSPLHF. The CDR3 bases that were read are TGTGCCAGCAGCTTAGGGGGGTCCCGGGATTCACCC.